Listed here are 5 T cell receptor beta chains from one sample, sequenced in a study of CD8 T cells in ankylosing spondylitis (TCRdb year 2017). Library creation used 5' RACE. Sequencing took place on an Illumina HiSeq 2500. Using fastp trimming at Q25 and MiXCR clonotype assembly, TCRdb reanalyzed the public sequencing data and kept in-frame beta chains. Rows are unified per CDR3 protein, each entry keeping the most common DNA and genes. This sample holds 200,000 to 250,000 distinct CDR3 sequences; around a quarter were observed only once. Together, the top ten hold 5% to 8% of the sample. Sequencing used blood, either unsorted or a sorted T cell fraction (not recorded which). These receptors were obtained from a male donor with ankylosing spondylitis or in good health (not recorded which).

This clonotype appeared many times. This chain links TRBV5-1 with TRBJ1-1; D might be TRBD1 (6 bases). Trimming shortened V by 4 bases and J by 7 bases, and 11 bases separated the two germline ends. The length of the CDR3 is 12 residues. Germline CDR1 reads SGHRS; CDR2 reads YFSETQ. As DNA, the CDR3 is TGCGCCAGCAGCGCCTCAGGGGTTGAAGCTTTCTTT. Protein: CASSASGVEAFF.

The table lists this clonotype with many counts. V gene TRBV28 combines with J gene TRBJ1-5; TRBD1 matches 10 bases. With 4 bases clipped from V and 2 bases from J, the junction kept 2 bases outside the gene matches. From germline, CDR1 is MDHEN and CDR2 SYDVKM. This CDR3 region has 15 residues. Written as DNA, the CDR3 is TGTGCCAGCAGTTCCGGGACAGGGGGCAATCAGCCCCAGCATTTT. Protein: CASSSGTGGNQPQHF.

In DNA form, the CDR3 reads TGTGCCAGCAGTTACCGGGACTCCTTTTACTACGAGCAGTACTTC. The encoded protein is CASSYRDSFYYEQYF. The V gene is TRBV6-2 or TRBV6-3, the J gene TRBJ2-7, with D possibly being TRBD2 (6 bases). Germline assignment: CDR1 MNHEY and CDR2 SVGEGT. Trimming pared 2 bases from V and 3 bases from J, leaving 14 bases between. This CDR3 region has 15 residues.

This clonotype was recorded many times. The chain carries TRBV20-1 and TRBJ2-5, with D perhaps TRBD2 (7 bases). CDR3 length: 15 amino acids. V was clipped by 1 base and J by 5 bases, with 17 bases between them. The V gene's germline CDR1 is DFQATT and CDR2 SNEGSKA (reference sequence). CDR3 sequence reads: CSARVPMGGLETQYF. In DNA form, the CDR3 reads TGCAGTGCTAGAGTGCCGATGGGGGGGCTGGAGACCCAGTACTTC.

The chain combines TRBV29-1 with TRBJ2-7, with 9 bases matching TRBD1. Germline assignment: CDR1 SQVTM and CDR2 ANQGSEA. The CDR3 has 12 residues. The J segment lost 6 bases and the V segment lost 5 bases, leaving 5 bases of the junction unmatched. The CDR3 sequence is CSVQTGGFEQYF. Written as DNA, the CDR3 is TGCAGCGTTCAGACAGGGGGGTTCGAGCAGTACTTC.